This TCR beta chain stems from a study of human T cells and chemical hapten exposure. At the level of the study: Patients received weekly diphenylcyclopropenone doses to the scalp throughout the approximately 23-week study. Findings and limits, study-wide: Significantly more large CDR3 similarity clusters arose among expanded TCRs than among controls.

Time point: pre-sensitization, week 0. Treatment in this sample: therapeutic diphenylcyclopropenone sensitization with weekly scalp DPC. Non-pregnant alopecia patients aged 18 to 70, suitable for DPC therapy. Trimming took 4 bases from V and 4 from J; bases not matched to a gene: 3. Per germline, CDR1 SQVTM and CDR2 ANQGSEA. This CDR3 region has 12 residues. Of note for this clonotype: Its cognate antigen is unknown.

One entry per CDR3 protein, called by TCRdb with MiXCR from the RACE reads. The repertoire consists of under 95,000 distinct CDR3 sequences, with 8.5% to 9% occurring once and the leading ten covering approximately 2.8%. This TCR was recovered from a middle-aged man with alopecia areata. Some clones in this sample may be carry-over from other donors' samples. Specimen: whole blood, collected in connection with sensitization to the hapten diphenylcyclopropenone (DPC). The genes are TRBV29-1 and TRBJ2-5; the match to TRBD1 covers 7 bases. The CDR3 here is CSVVEGAETQYF. CDR3 nucleotides: TGCAGCGTTGTTGAGGGGGCAGAGACCCAGTACTTC.